This T cell receptor beta chain was recorded in a study of control samples from healthy donors and cancer patients. Sequencing used immunoSEQ multiplex PCR; TCRdb keeps in-frame clones, though not all of them. The table shows around 190,000 clones, with roughly 89% occurring only once. Sequenced material: blood. The receptor was isolated from a woman in her forties or fifties in good health.

The CDR3 is CASSPNRLAANTGELFF. CDR3 coding DNA: TGTGCCAGCAGCCCCAATCGACTAGCCGCGAACACCGGGGAGCTGTTTTTT. The V gene is TRBV4-2, the J gene TRBJ2-2, with 7 bases matching TRBD2. The V gene's germline CDR1 is LGHNA and CDR2 YNFKEQ. The CDR3 extends over 17 amino acids. V lost 4 bases, J lost 0 bases, and 8 bases stayed unmatched.